Listed here are 5 T cell receptor beta chains from one sample, sequenced in a study of molecular identifiers for immune sequencing clone quantification. MiXCR was run by TCRdb on the PCR reads, yielding one entry per CDR3 protein. The sample has about 640,000 distinct CDR3 sequences, about 20% seen once. Source material: naive CD8+ T cells from blood, with Jurkat cell RNA spiked in. Subset of the sample: FACS-sorted CD8+CD4-CCR7+CD45RA+ naive T cells. These receptors all come from a human donor in good health. Some libraries in this study had Jurkat cell RNA spiked in.

A note on this clonotype: A much larger clone lies one base from this, so it may be a read error. The V call is TRBV25-1, the J call TRBJ1-1; no firm D call. This CDR3 is built from 15 residues. CDR1 is MGHDK, CDR2 SYGVNS, per germline. With 4 bases removed from V and 3 bases from J, the gap between germline ends came to 15 bases. Here the CDR3 DNA reads TGTGCCAGCAGTGCCCAACAGTGGTGGTACACTGAAGCTTTCTTT. It specifies CASSAQQWWYTEAFF.

The gene calls are TRBV20-1 and TRBJ2-4; 14 nucleotides match TRBD2. CDR3 length: 18 residues. The ends lost 2 bases at V and 5 bases at J; junction bases unmatched: 11. Germline CDR1 and CDR2: DFQATT and SNEGSKA (reference sequence). The CDR3 DNA sequence: TGCAGTGCTAGAACGACTAGCGGGAGGGACAGGGCCGAAAACATTCAGTACTTC. Encoded protein: CSARTTSGRDRAENIQYF.

This clonotype appeared many times. The J gene is TRBJ1-4, the V gene TRBV7-8; D remains ambiguous. Germline V CDR1 and CDR2: SGHVS, FQNEAQ. Deletions cut 0 bases from V and 4 bases from J, with 9 bases between. The CDR3 contains 15 residues. This CDR3 reads CASSLAYGNNEKLFF. The CDR3 nucleotides read TGTGCCAGCAGCTTAGCCTACGGAAATAATGAAAAACTGTTTTTT.

This clonotype was observed many times. The V and J genes are TRBV27 and TRBJ2-2; 9 bases line up with TRBD2. Germline V gene sequence: CDR1 MNHEY, CDR2 SMNVEV (reference sequence). CDR3 length equals 13 residues. The V gene end was trimmed by 9 bases and the J gene end by 5 bases; junction bases not matched to a gene: 4. The CDR3 nucleotides are TGTGCCAGTTCCAGCGGGGGGACCGGGGAGCTGTTTTTT. As protein: CASSSGGTGELFF.

There are a few counts of this clonotype. The CDR3 nucleotides read TGTGCCAGCAGGGGGAGACTAGAAGGCAACACCGGGGAGCTGTTTTTT. The encoded protein is CASRGRLEGNTGELFF. The V call is TRBV7-3, the J call TRBJ2-2, with D possibly TRBD2 on 6 matching bases. Germline V gene lookup returns CDR1 SGHTA and CDR2 FQGTGA. V gave up 6 bases and J gave up 2 bases, with 16 bases separating them. The CDR3 extends over 16 amino acids.